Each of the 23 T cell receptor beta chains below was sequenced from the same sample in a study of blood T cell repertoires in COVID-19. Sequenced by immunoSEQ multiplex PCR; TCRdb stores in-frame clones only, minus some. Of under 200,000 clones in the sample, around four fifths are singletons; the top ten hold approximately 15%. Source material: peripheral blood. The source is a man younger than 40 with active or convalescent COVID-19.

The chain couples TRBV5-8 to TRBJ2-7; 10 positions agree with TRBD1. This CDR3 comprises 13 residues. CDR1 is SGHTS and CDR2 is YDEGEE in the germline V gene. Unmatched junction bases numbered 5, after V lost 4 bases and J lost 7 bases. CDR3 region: CASSPGTGVEQYV. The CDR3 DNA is TGTGCCAGCAGCCCCGGGACAGGGGTGGAGCAGTACGTC.

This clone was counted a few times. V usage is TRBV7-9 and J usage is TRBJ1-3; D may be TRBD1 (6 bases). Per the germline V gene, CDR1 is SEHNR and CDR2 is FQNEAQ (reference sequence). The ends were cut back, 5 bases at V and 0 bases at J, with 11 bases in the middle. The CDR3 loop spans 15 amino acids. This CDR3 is CASSLYRDSGNTIYF. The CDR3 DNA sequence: TGTGCCAGCAGCCTTTACAGGGACTCTGGAAACACCATATATTTT.

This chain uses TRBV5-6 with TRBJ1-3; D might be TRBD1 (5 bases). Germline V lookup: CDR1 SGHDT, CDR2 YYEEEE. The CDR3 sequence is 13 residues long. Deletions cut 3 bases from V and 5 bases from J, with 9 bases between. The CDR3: CASSSDIRNTIYF. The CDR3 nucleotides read TGTGCCAGCAGCTCGGACATTAGAAACACCATATATTTT.

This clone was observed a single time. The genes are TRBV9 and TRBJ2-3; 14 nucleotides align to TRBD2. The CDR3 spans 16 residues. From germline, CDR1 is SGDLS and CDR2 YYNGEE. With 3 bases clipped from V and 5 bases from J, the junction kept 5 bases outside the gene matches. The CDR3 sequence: CASSGSGLAGVDTQYF. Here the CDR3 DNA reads TGTGCCAGCAGCGGATCGGGACTAGCGGGAGTAGATACGCAGTATTTT.

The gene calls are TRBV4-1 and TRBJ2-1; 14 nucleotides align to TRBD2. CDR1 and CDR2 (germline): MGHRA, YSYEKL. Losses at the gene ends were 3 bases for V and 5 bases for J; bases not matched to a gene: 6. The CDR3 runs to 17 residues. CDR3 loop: CASSQAWTSGGHNEQFF. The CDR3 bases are TGCGCCAGCAGCCAGGCCTGGACTAGCGGGGGGCACAATGAGCAGTTCTTC.

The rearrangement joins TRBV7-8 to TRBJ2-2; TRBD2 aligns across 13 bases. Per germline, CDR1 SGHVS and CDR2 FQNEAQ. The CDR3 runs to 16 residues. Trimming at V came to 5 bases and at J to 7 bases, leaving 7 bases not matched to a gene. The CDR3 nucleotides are TGTGCCAGCAGCCCAGGACTAGCGGGAGAGTTCGGGGAGCTGTTTTTT. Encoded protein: CASSPGLAGEFGELFF.

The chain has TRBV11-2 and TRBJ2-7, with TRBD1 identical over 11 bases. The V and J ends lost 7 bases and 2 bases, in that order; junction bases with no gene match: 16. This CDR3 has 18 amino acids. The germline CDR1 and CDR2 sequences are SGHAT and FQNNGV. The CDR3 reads CASTGTRNPGQGAYEQYV. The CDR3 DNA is TGTGCCAGCACCGGTACAAGAAATCCGGGACAGGGGGCCTACGAGCAGTACGTC.

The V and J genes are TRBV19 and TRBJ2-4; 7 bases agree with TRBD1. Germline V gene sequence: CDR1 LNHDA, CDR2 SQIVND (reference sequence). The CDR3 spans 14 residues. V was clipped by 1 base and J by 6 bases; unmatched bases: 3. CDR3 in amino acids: CASSIGRTGNIQYF. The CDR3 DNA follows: TGTGCCAGTAGTATAGGGAGGACAGGAAACATTCAGTACTTC.

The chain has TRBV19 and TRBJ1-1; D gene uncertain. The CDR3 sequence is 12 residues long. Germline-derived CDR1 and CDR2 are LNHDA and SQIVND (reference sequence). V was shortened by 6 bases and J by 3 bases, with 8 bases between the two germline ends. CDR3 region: CASSPRDTEAFF. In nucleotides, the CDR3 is TGTGCCAGTAGCCCCCGGGACACTGAAGCTTTCTTT.

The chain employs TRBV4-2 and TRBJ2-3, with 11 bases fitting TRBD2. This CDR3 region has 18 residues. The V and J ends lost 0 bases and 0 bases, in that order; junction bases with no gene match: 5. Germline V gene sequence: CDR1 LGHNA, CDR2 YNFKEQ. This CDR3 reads CASSQDRLAGGSTDTQYF. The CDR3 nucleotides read TGTGCCAGCAGCCAAGATAGGCTAGCGGGGGGCAGCACAGATACGCAGTATTTT.

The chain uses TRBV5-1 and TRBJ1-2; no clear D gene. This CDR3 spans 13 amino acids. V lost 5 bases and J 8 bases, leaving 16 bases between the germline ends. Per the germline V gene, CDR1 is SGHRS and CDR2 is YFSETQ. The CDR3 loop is CASSLGSTGGYTF. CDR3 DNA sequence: TGCGCCAGCAGTCTGGGCAGTACCGGCGGCTACACCTTC.

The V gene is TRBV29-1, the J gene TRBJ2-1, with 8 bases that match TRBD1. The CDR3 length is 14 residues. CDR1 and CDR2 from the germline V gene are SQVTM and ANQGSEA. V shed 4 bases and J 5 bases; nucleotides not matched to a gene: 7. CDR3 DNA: TGCAGCGTTGCATCAGGGACAGGTCACAATGAGCAGTTCTTC. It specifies CSVASGTGHNEQFF.

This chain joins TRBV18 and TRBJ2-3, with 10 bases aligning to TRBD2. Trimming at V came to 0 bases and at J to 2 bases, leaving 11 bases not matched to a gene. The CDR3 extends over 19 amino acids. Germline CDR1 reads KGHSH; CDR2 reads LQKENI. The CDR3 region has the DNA TGTGCCAGCTCACCACCGTCGGTACTAGCGGGGCCTCACACAGATACGCAGTATTTT. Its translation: CASSPPSVLAGPHTDTQYF.

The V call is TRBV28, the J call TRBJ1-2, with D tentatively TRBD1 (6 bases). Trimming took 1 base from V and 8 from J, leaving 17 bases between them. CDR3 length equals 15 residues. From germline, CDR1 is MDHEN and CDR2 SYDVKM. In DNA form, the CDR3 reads TGTGCCAGCAGTTTATCGGCGACAGGACAAGGGGGCTACACCTTC. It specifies CASSLSATGQGGYTF.

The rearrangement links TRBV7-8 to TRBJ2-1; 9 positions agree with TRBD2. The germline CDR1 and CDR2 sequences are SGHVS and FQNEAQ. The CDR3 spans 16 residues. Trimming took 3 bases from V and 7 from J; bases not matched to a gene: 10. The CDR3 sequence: CASSLVFSGSGNEQFF. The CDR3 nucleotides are TGTGCCAGCAGCTTGGTCTTTAGCGGGAGTGGTAATGAGCAGTTCTTC.

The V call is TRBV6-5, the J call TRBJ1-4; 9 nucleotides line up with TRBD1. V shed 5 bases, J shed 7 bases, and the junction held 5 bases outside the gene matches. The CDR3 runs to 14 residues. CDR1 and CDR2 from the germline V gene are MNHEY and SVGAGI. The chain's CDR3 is CASSLTGGGEKLFF. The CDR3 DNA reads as TGTGCCAGCAGTCTGACAGGGGGAGGTGAAAAACTGTTTTTT.

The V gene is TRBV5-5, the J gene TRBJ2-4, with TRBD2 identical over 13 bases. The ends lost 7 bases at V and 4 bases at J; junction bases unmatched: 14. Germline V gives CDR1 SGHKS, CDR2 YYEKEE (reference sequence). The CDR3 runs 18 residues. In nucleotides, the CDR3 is TGTGCCAGCGGAGTTGGAGGACTAGCGGGAGTATTAAAAAACATTCAGTACTTC. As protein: CASGVGGLAGVLKNIQYF.

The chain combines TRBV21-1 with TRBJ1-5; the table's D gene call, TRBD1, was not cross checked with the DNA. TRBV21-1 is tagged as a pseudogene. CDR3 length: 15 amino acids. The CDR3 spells CASSKGWDRAQPQHF. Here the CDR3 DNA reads TGTGCCAGCAGCAAGGGGTGGGACAGGGCTCAGCCCCAGCATTTT.

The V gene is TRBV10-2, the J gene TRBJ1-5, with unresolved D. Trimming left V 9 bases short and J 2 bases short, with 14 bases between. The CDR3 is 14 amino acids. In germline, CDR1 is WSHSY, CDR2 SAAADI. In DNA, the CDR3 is TGCGCCAGTTCGCGAGGAGAGGGCAATCAGCCCCAGCATTTT. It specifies CASSRGEGNQPQHF.

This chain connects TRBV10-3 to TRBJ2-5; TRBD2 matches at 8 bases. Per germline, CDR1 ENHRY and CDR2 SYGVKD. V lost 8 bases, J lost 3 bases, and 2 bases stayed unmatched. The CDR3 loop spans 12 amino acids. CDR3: CAIGAGEETQYF. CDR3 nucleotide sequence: TGTGCCATCGGAGCGGGAGAAGAGACCCAGTACTTC.

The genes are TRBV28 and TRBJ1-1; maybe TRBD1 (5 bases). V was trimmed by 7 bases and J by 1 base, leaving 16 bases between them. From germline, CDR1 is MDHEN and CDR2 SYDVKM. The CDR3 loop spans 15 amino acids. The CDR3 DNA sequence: TGTGCCAGCATCAAAAGTGGGGGAGGGAACACTGAAGCTTTCTTT. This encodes CASIKSGGGNTEAFF.

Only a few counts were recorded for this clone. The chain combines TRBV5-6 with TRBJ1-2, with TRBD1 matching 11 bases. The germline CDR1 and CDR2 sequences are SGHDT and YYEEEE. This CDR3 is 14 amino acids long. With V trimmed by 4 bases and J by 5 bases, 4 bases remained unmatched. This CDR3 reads CASSPGQGGYGYTF. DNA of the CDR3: TGTGCCAGCAGCCCGGGACAGGGGGGGTATGGCTACACCTTC. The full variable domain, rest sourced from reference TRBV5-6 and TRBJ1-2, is DAGVTQSPTHLIKTRGQQVTLRCSPKSGHDTVSWYQQALGQGPQFIFQYYEEEERQRGNFPDRFSGHQFPNYSSELNVNALLLGDSALYLCASSPGQGGYGYTFGSGTRLTVV.

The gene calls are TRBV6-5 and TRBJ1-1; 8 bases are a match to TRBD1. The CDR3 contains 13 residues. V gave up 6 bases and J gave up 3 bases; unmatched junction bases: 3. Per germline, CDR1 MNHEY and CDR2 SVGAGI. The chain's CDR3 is CASRKTGDTEAFF. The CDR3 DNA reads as TGTGCCAGCAGGAAGACAGGGGACACTGAAGCTTTCTTT.